The sequence of this T cell receptor beta chain was determined in a study of blood T cell repertoires in COVID-19. Overall study: The United States, Italy and Spain supplied acute and convalescent COVID-19 samples. Nucleic acid was either cDNA or gDNA, and it came from T cells, B-cell-depleted T cells, or PBMCs.

The authors' processing: Quantification of nucleated cells was approximated via reference gene primer amplification. Clones were sequenced by immunoSEQ multiplex PCR, and TCRdb holds only the in-frame ones, with some missing. That table is the source of V, J and clone size, and D and trimming were worked out from the DNA. The table includes fewer than 200,000 clones, about 88% detected once. This CDR3 comprises 18 residues. Trimming stripped 5 bases from V and 0 bases from J, with 20 bases between. Germline CDR1 is SEHNR and CDR2 is FQNEAQ (reference sequence). The sample was peripheral blood. The J gene is TRBJ1-3, the V gene TRBV7-9, with a possible D match to TRBD1 (6 bases). The clonotype was recovered from a man between 60 and 75 years old with acute or convalescent COVID-19. The CDR3, as DNA: TGTGCCAGCAGCAGAACCGGGGGGCCCGCCGGCTCTGGAAACACCATATATTTT. Its protein product is CASSRTGGPAGSGNTIYF.